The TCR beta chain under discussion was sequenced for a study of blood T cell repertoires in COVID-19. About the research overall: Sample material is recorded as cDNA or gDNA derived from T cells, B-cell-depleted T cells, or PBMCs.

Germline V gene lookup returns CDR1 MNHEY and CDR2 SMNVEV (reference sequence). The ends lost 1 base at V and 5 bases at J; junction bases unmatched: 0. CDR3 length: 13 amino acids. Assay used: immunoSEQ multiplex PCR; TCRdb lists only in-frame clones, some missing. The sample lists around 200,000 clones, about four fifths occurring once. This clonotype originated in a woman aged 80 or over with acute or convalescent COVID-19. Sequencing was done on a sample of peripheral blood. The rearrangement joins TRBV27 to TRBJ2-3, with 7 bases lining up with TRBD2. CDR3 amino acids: CASSLWGGDTQYF. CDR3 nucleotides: TGTGCCAGCAGTTTATGGGGGGGAGATACGCAGTATTTT.